A single sample gave rise to the 23 T cell receptor beta chains below, sequenced in a study of blood T cells in healthy people across ages. The use of a sample-barcoded 5' primer and a J-beta primer mix characterized a second PCR of roughly 7 to 11 cycles. TCRdb redid the calling of the 5' RACE reads with MiXCR, one entry per CDR3 protein. The data show around 1,000,000 distinct CDR3 sequences, roughly two fifths seen once. Sequenced material: blood. These receptors were collected from a young man in good health.

V is TRBV18 and J is TRBJ2-5; D is ambiguous. Trimming shortened V by 3 bases and J by 9 bases, and 11 bases separated the two germline ends. The CDR3 consists of 12 residues. Germline CDR1 and CDR2: KGHSH and LQKENI. The CDR3 sequence is CASSPLGRAQYF. CDR3 coding DNA: TGTGCCAGCTCACCTCTAGGTAGGGCCCAGTACTTC.

CDR3 DNA sequence: TGTGCCAGCAGTCCCCACATTTCAAATCTCTACGAGCAGTACTTC. Its protein is CASSPHISNLYEQYF. This chain links TRBV6-5 with TRBJ2-7; D call uncertain. Germline CDR1 and CDR2: MNHEY and SVGAGI. Trimming pared 5 bases from V and 3 bases from J, leaving 17 bases between. The CDR3 runs to 15 residues.

CDR3 amino acids: CASSGFGSRYTF. In DNA, the CDR3 is TGTGCCAGCAGTGGATTTGGATCCCGGTACACCTTC. The chain recombines TRBV2 with TRBJ1-2; D call uncertain. The CDR3 consists of 12 residues. Germline values: CDR1 SNHLY, CDR2 FYNNEI. V dropped 4 bases and J dropped 11 bases, with 14 bases sitting between them.

This clonotype has just a few counts. The rearrangement uses TRBV5-1 and TRBJ1-2; TRBD1 is a possible D gene (6 bases). The V gene lost 3 bases and the J gene lost 0 bases, with 9 bases spanning the gap. This CDR3 has 14 residues. Germline lookup yields CDR1 SGHRS and CDR2 YFSETQ. The CDR3 sequence: CASSSDSANYGYTF. The CDR3 DNA sequence: TGCGCCAGCAGCTCGGACAGCGCTAACTATGGCTACACCTTC.

The chain has TRBV11-2 and TRBJ2-1; unclear D gene. The CDR3 contains 14 residues. CDR1 is SGHAT, CDR2 FQNNGV, per germline. V lost 5 bases to trimming and J lost 8 bases, with 16 bases between them. The CDR3 coding sequence is TGTGCCAGCAGCCCCTGGAAGGGTTACGATGAGCAGTTCTTC. It codes for CASSPWKGYDEQFF.

The chain recombines TRBV20-1 with TRBJ1-2; no reliable D call. Germline CDR1 reads DFQATT; CDR2 reads SNEGSKA (reference sequence). V was cut by 1 base and J by 1 base, with 16 bases left in between. This CDR3 region has 16 residues. CDR3 nucleotide sequence: TGCAGTGCTAGAGGGTTGAAGGACCCCCTTAACTATGGCTACACCTTC. It is translated as CSARGLKDPLNYGYTF.

The chain is built from TRBV27 and TRBJ1-5; no definite D call. The CDR3 has 16 amino acids. V lost 1 base to trimming and J lost 2 bases, with 12 bases between them. Germline CDR1 MNHEY, CDR2 SMNVEV (reference sequence). As DNA, the CDR3 is TGTGCCAGCAGTTTATTGTTAGTTGCAGGCAATCAGCCCCAGCATTTT. Translation gives CASSLLLVAGNQPQHF.

This clonotype was found a few times. The rearrangement links TRBV29-1 to TRBJ1-1, with D unclear. The ends were cut back, 3 bases at V and 6 bases at J, with 11 bases in the middle. The CDR3 totals 12 residues. CDR1 is SQVTM and CDR2 is ANQGSEA in the germline V gene. The CDR3 spells CSVDGAVSEAFF. The CDR3, as DNA: TGCAGCGTTGACGGTGCGGTTTCTGAAGCTTTCTTT.

The CDR3 nucleotides read TGTGCCAGCAGCCACCAAAACAAGGAATTGGAGCAGTACTTC. Protein: CASSHQNKELEQYF. The chain recombines TRBV3-1 with TRBJ2-7; D call uncertain. The germline V gene encodes CDR1 LGHDT and CDR2 YNNKEL (reference sequence). V shed 3 bases and J shed 7 bases, with 16 bases lying between them. The CDR3 has 14 residues.

The chain's CDR3 is CASSERKESSYNSPLHF. CDR3 DNA sequence: TGTGCCAGCAGCGAGAGGAAGGAAAGCTCCTATAATTCACCCCTCCACTTT. The chain couples TRBV9 to TRBJ1-6; no clear D gene. V lost 3 bases and J 0 bases, leaving 13 bases between the germline ends. The CDR3 runs 17 residues. Germline V CDR1 and CDR2: SGDLS, YYNGEE.

The chain joins TRBV5-1 to TRBJ2-1; D not resolved. CDR3 size: 13 residues. V was pared by 5 bases and J by 3 bases, with 9 bases between. Germline CDR1 is SGHRS and CDR2 is YFSETQ. The CDR3 DNA reads as TGCGCCAGCAGAATGAAGAGCTACAATGAGCAGTTCTTC. Encoded protein: CASRMKSYNEQFF.

This clonotype was detected only a few times. V gene TRBV4-3 combines with J gene TRBJ1-5, with unresolved D. V lost 2 bases and J lost 2, with 10 bases in between. Germline lookup yields CDR1 LGHNA and CDR2 YSLEER. This CDR3 is built from 15 residues. The CDR3 loop reads CASSQTPRGNQPQHF. In DNA form, the CDR3 reads TGCGCCAGCAGCCAAACCCCAAGGGGCAATCAGCCCCAGCATTTT.

J is TRBJ2-1 and V is TRBV6-2 or TRBV6-3; D gene uncertain. Germline V gene sequence: CDR1 MNHEY, CDR2 SVGEGT. V was cut by 6 bases and J by 6 bases, with 9 bases left in between. CDR3 size: 12 residues. This CDR3 is CASRYARNEQFF. CDR3 coding DNA: TGTGCCAGCAGGTATGCCCGCAATGAGCAGTTCTTC.

The chain has TRBV2 and TRBJ2-3; D call uncertain. CDR1 and CDR2 from the germline V gene are SNHLY and FYNNEI. This CDR3 comprises 16 residues. V lost 8 bases and J 1 base, leaving 19 bases between the germline ends. The CDR3 DNA sequence: TGTGCCAGCGGGTGGGCGTCAGGTGGGGGCACAGATACGCAGTATTTT. As protein: CASGWASGGGTDTQYF.

A remark on this clonotype: One junction end disagrees with the germline gene, perhaps due to a read error. The chain has TRBV12-3 or TRBV12-4 and TRBJ1-3, with TRBD1 matching over 7 bases. This CDR3 is built from 14 residues. The CDR3 sequence is CASSAGTAGNTIYF. The CDR3 DNA reads TGTGCGAGCAGTGCCGGGACAGCCGGAAACACCATATATTTT.

The chain uses TRBV20-1 and TRBJ2-7; D might be TRBD2 (6 bases). CDR3 size: 14 residues. The V gene lost 5 bases and the J gene lost 0 bases, with 14 bases spanning the gap. The germline V gene has CDR1 DFQATT and CDR2 SNEGSKA (reference sequence). The CDR3 DNA reads as TGCAGTGCTGGAGGGACGGCGAGCTCCTACGAGCAGTACTTC. Protein sequence: CSAGGTASSYEQYF.

The V gene is TRBV27, the J gene TRBJ2-2; no firm D call. Germline CDR1 and CDR2: MNHEY and SMNVEV (reference sequence). The V end lost 2 bases, the J end lost 7 bases, and 8 bases lay between the germline ends. The length of the CDR3 is 13 residues. The CDR3 here is CASSLVRNGELFF. The CDR3 DNA is TGTGCCAGCAGTTTAGTAAGGAACGGGGAGCTGTTTTTT.

The chain has TRBV3-1 and TRBJ1-1; weak D call: TRBD1 (5 bases). This CDR3 is 16 amino acids long. V was pared by 4 bases and J by 3 bases, with 18 bases between. Germline CDR1 reads LGHDT; CDR2 reads YNNKEL (reference sequence). This chain's CDR3 is CASSLGRFGGDTEAFF. CDR3 DNA: TGTGCCAGCAGCCTGGGACGTTTTGGGGGGGACACTGAAGCTTTCTTT.

Remarks on this clonotype: At one end, the junction sequence differs from germline, possibly due to a read error. The DNA of the CDR3 is TGTGCCAGCAGCCTAGCATCCGGGGCGAACACAGATACGCAGTATTTT. This sequence encodes CASSLASGANTDTQYF. The chain employs TRBV7-2 and TRBJ2-3; tentatively, D is TRBD1 or TRBD2 (5 bases each). The CDR3 is made up of 16 amino acids. Germline V gives CDR1 SGHTA, CDR2 FQGNSA.

The V gene is TRBV9, the J gene TRBJ2-3, with D maybe TRBD1 (6 bases). Trimming took off 2 bases at V and 6 bases at J, with 13 bases between the two ends. Germline-derived CDR1 and CDR2 are SGDLS and YYNGEE. CDR3 size: 14 residues. The CDR3 DNA is TGTGCCAGCAGCGTGTCACAGGGCCGGGATACGCAGTATTTT. Amino acids: CASSVSQGRDTQYF.

The gene calls are TRBV10-3 and TRBJ2-5, with D possibly matching TRBD1 (6 bases). The CDR3 consists of 16 residues. V lost 4 bases and J lost 3, with 18 bases in between. Germline values: CDR1 ENHRY, CDR2 SYGVKD. CDR3 sequence (DNA): TGTGCCATCAGTGGCGGGTTCTCAGGGGTCGAAGAGACCCAGTACTTC. Protein: CAISGGFSGVEETQYF.

The table lists this clonotype with a few counts. V is TRBV7-3 and J is TRBJ2-3; 8 nucleotides align to TRBD1. V gave up 5 bases and J gave up 4 bases; unmatched junction bases: 23. The germline V gene has CDR1 SGHTA and CDR2 FQGTGA. This CDR3 has 20 residues. CDR3 loop: CASSRLGQGHRNRGADTQYF. CDR3 in DNA: TGTGCCAGCAGCCGTCTCGGACAGGGCCACCGAAACCGAGGGGCAGATACGCAGTATTTT.

This clonotype has only a few counts. The chain employs TRBV13 and TRBJ2-5; no clear D. Per the germline V gene, CDR1 is PRHDT and CDR2 is FYEKMQ (reference sequence). Trimming shortened V by 1 base and J by 2 bases, and 14 bases separated the two germline ends. The CDR3 contains 16 residues. DNA for the CDR3: TGTGCCAGCAGCTTAGCGTCAGGAGCATCACAAGAGACCCAGTACTTC. This gives the protein CASSLASGASQETQYF.